Shown below are 30 T cell receptor beta chains from a single sample sequenced in a study of T cell responses to AZD1222 COVID-19 vaccine. TCRdb keeps only in-frame clones here, not all; method: immunoSEQ multiplex PCR. The sample includes about 85,000 clones, 86% of them seen just once. The sample was peripheral blood, taken on day 0 of AZD1222 vaccination. The origin of the receptors is an adult in good health.

V is TRBV20-1 and J is TRBJ1-6; no clear D gene. The CDR3 is 10 residues long. From germline, CDR1 is DFQATT and CDR2 SNEGSKA (reference sequence). V was trimmed by 7 bases and J by 8 bases, leaving 6 bases between them. The CDR3 sequence is CSVRDSPLHF. The CDR3 region has the DNA TGCAGTGTACGGGATTCACCCCTCCACTTT.

The CDR3 bases are TGTGCCATCAGTGAGTCAGACAATCGGAGGCTTTCACCCCTCCACTTT. Amino acid sequence: CAISESDNRRLSPLHF. V is TRBV10-3 and J is TRBJ1-6; unclear D gene. V lost 0 bases to trimming and J lost 9 bases, with 15 bases between them. The CDR3 has 16 residues. Germline V CDR1 and CDR2: ENHRY, SYGVKD.

The V gene is TRBV27, the J gene TRBJ2-7; a possible D gene is TRBD2 (6 bases). The CDR3 runs 14 residues. Between the trimmed V and J ends, which lost 3 bases and 6 bases, there was a span of 15 bases. Germline CDR1 reads MNHEY; CDR2 reads SMNVEV (reference sequence). This chain's CDR3 is CASSFGSFSGEQYF. Written as DNA, the CDR3 is TGTGCCAGCAGTTTCGGGAGTTTCTCGGGCGAGCAGTACTTC.

The V and J genes are TRBV5-8 and TRBJ2-1; TRBD1 matches at 10 bases. In germline, CDR1 is SGHTS, CDR2 YDEGEE. Trimming removed 4 bases from V and 9 bases from J; junction bases left unmatched: 7. This CDR3 contains 14 residues. The CDR3 DNA follows: TGTGCCAGCAGCCTACCGGGACAGGGGAGTGAGCAGTTCTTC. Translated, it gives CASSLPGQGSEQFF.

The chain joins TRBV28 to TRBJ2-7, with a weak D call TRBD1 (6 bases). The CDR3 length is 13 residues. Germline loops: CDR1 MDHEN, CDR2 SYDVKM. The ends were cut back, 4 bases at V and 7 bases at J, with 14 bases in the middle. CDR3 region: CASSSRATGEQYF. CDR3 nucleotides: TGTGCCAGCAGTTCCCGGGCCACAGGGGAGCAGTACTTC.

V gene TRBV15 combines with J gene TRBJ2-2, with 11 positions matching TRBD2. The CDR3 contains 21 residues. Trimming at V came to 3 bases and at J to 5 bases, leaving 20 bases not matched to a gene. Germline values: CDR1 LNHNV, CDR2 YYDKDF (reference sequence). The CDR3: CATSSEPPGLAATGRTGELFF. The CDR3 nucleotides read TGTGCCACCAGCAGTGAACCACCGGGACTAGCGGCCACGGGGCGGACCGGGGAGCTGTTTTTT.

The chain links TRBV2 to TRBJ2-2; the match to TRBD2 covers 13 bases. J lost 4 bases, V lost 6 bases, and 8 bases had no gene match. The germline CDR1 and CDR2 sequences are SNHLY and FYNNEI. CDR3 size: 17 residues. CDR3 nucleotides: TGTGCCAGCAGCCCACTAGCGGGAGGGTTCGCCACCGGGGAGCTGTTTTTT. This codes for CASSPLAGGFATGELFF.

This chain uses TRBV19 with TRBJ1-1; D unresolved. The V end was cut by 1 base, the J end by 2 bases, with 11 bases between. Germline CDR1 LNHDA, CDR2 SQIVND (reference sequence). The length of the CDR3 is 15 residues. CDR3 region: CASSIVHRTNTEAFF. Here the CDR3 DNA reads TGTGCCAGTAGTATAGTCCACAGAACCAACACTGAAGCTTTCTTT.

V gene TRBV19 combines with J gene TRBJ2-7; D is perhaps TRBD1 or TRBD2 (5 bases each). CDR1 is LNHDA, CDR2 SQIVND, per germline (reference sequence). V was pared by 5 bases and J by 5 bases, with 16 bases between. This CDR3 has 14 residues. This CDR3 reads CASSPSAGTNEQYF. The CDR3 nucleotides read TGTGCCAGTAGTCCGTCGGCAGGGACCAACGAGCAGTACTTC.

This clone was seen a handful of times. V usage is TRBV25-1 and J usage is TRBJ1-6, with no clear D. Looked up from germline, CDR1 is MGHDK and CDR2 is SYGVNS. The V end was cut by 2 bases, the J end by 5 bases, with 4 bases between. The CDR3 consists of 13 residues. In nucleotides, the CDR3 is TGTGCCAGCAGTGAACAGGATAATTCACCCCTCCACTTT. This codes for CASSEQDNSPLHF.

This clone was picked up one time. The chain is built from TRBV6-2 or TRBV6-3 and TRBJ2-7; 9 bases align to TRBD1. CDR3 length: 15 residues. Losses at the gene ends were 4 bases for V and 0 bases for J; bases not matched to a gene: 4. Looked up from germline, CDR1 is MNHEY and CDR2 is SVGEGT. CDR3 sequence: CASSSQGAPSYEQYF. Here the CDR3 DNA reads TGTGCCAGCAGTTCACAGGGGGCCCCCTCCTACGAGCAGTACTTC.

The V and J genes are TRBV24-1 and TRBJ2-1; 8 positions agree with TRBD2. Germline V CDR1 and CDR2: KGHDR, SFDVKD. This CDR3 has 17 residues. The J segment lost 4 bases and the V segment lost 3 bases, leaving 10 bases of the junction unmatched. CDR3 DNA sequence: TGTGCCACCAGTGATAATAAACTAGCGGTGAATTACAATGAGCAGTTCTTC. Residues: CATSDNKLAVNYNEQFF.

In this sample, this clone turned up once. This chain connects TRBV19 to TRBJ2-7; D may match TRBD1 or TRBD2 (6 bases each). This CDR3 has 13 residues. The germline V gene has CDR1 LNHDA and CDR2 SQIVND (reference sequence). V was cut by 6 bases and J by 2 bases, with 11 bases left in between. CDR3 coding DNA: TGTGCCAGTAGGGCGGGACATACCTACGAGCAGTACTTC. Residues: CASRAGHTYEQYF.

The J gene is TRBJ1-4, the V gene TRBV19, with D possibly being TRBD1 (5 bases). Between the trimmed V and J ends, which lost 5 bases and 8 bases, there was a span of 15 bases. Germline CDR1 LNHDA, CDR2 SQIVND (reference sequence). The CDR3 has 14 amino acids. The CDR3 sequence is CASSSRGWGEKLFF. In nucleotides, the CDR3 is TGTGCCAGTAGTTCTCGGGGTTGGGGCGAAAAACTGTTTTTT.

This clone was counted only a few times. This rearrangement joins TRBV27 to TRBJ2-7; D is unresolved. Germline V lookup: CDR1 MNHEY, CDR2 SMNVEV (reference sequence). CDR3 length: 14 amino acids. Between the trimmed V and J ends, which lost 0 bases and 0 bases, there was a span of 6 bases. The CDR3 bases are TGTGCCAGCAGTTTATCGGCTGGCTCCTACGAGCAGTACTTC. Its translation is CASSLSAGSYEQYF.

DNA for the CDR3: TGCGCCAGCAGCCCCAGTAAGGGACGGCAGAATGAAAAACTGTTTTTT. It encodes CASSPSKGRQNEKLFF. V gene TRBV4-3 combines with J gene TRBJ1-4, with D possibly matching TRBD1 (5 bases). Germline assignment: CDR1 LGHNA and CDR2 YSLEER. The CDR3 contains 16 residues. Deletions cut 4 bases from V and 5 bases from J, with 17 bases between.

The rearrangement links TRBV20-1 to TRBJ1-2; 7 nucleotides line up with TRBD1. There are 15 residues in the CDR3. The germline gives CDR1 DFQATT, CDR2 SNEGSKA (reference sequence). V lost 3 bases, J lost 1 base, and 8 bases stayed unmatched. CDR3 coding DNA: TGCAGTGCTAGTAAGGGGGCAGTAGATAACTATGGCTACACCTTC. Translation gives CSASKGAVDNYGYTF.

The rearrangement joins TRBV11-1 to TRBJ1-2; D not certain. The V gene lost 3 bases and the J gene lost 8 bases, with 19 bases spanning the gap. This CDR3 spans 15 amino acids. Per germline, CDR1 SGHAT and CDR2 FQDESV (reference sequence). The CDR3 DNA reads TGTGCCAGCAGCTTTGCGGGGTTGCCCCACCGCGGCTACACCTTC. It encodes CASSFAGLPHRGYTF.

The chain has TRBV5-5 and TRBJ2-1, with TRBD2 matching over 9 bases. CDR1 is SGHKS, CDR2 YYEKEE, per germline (reference sequence). This CDR3 contains 18 residues. The junction had 9 bases not matched to a gene; V was cut back by 2 bases and J by 0 bases. The CDR3 DNA is TGTGCCAGCAGCTTCGGGCTAGCGGGGCCCAGCTCCTACAATGAGCAGTTCTTC. It encodes CASSFGLAGPSSYNEQFF.

This clone was recorded only once. CDR3 residues: CASSQEEAGQETQYF. CDR3 sequence (DNA): TGCGCCAGCAGCCAAGAGGAAGCGGGTCAAGAGACCCAGTACTTC. The V gene is TRBV4-1, the J gene TRBJ2-5; tentative D call: TRBD2 (6 bases). This CDR3 is built from 15 residues. Germline loops: CDR1 MGHRA, CDR2 YSYEKL. Between the trimmed V and J ends, which lost 0 bases and 2 bases, there was a span of 10 bases.

The chain employs TRBV7-9 and TRBJ2-2, with a tentative D call TRBD1 (6 bases). Germline CDR1 is SEHNR and CDR2 is FQNEAQ (reference sequence). Trimming took 5 bases from V and 8 from J, leaving 9 bases between them. There are 12 residues in the CDR3. The CDR3, as DNA: TGTGCCAGCAGCCCAGGGGTTGGGGAGCTGTTTTTT. Translating it yields CASSPGVGELFF. Using reference TRBV7-9 and TRBJ2-2 for the parts outside the CDR3, the full variable domain is DTGVSQNPRHKITKRGQNVTFRCDPISEHNRLYWYRQTLGQGPEFLTYFQNEAQLEKSRLLSDRFSAERPKGSFSTLEIQRTEQGDSAMYLCASSPGVGELFFGEGSRLTVL.

The chain combines TRBV4-1 with TRBJ1-3; possible D gene TRBD1, 5 bases. Germline values: CDR1 MGHRA, CDR2 YSYEKL. Trimming removed 3 bases at V and 4 bases at J, with 13 bases between. This CDR3 is 15 amino acids long. CDR3: CASSQVRDSGNTIYF. The CDR3 nucleotides read TGCGCCAGCAGCCAGGTCAGAGACAGCGGAAACACCATATATTTT.

This clone appeared once. The chain has TRBV28 and TRBJ1-5; D call uncertain. In germline, CDR1 is MDHEN, CDR2 SYDVKM. This CDR3 is built from 15 residues. Trimming left V 5 bases short and J 3 bases short, with 14 bases between. The CDR3 here is CASSNVEVFNQPQHF. The CDR3 DNA is TGTGCCAGCAGTAATGTAGAGGTATTCAATCAGCCCCAGCATTTT.

The chain joins TRBV11-1 to TRBJ2-7; D assignment may be TRBD1 or TRBD2 (5 bases each). Trimming shortened V by 4 bases and J by 3 bases, and 13 bases separated the two germline ends. CDR3 length: 14 amino acids. The germline gives CDR1 SGHAT, CDR2 FQDESV (reference sequence). This chain's CDR3 is CASSSTRDHYEQYF. In DNA form, the CDR3 reads TGTGCCAGCAGCTCCACCCGGGACCACTACGAGCAGTACTTC.

This chain links TRBV28 with TRBJ1-3; maybe TRBD1 (5 bases). Looked up from germline, CDR1 is MDHEN and CDR2 is SYDVKM. This CDR3 has 17 amino acids. V gave up 3 bases and J gave up 0 bases, with 15 bases separating them. The CDR3 loop is CASSFKAGPVSGNTIYF. As DNA, the CDR3 is TGTGCCAGCAGTTTTAAAGCAGGGCCTGTCTCTGGAAACACCATATATTTT. Drawing the rest from reference TRBV28 and TRBJ1-3, the complete variable domain is DVKVTQSSRYLVKRTGEKVFLECVQDMDHENMFWYRQDPGLGLRLIYFSYDVKMKEKGDIPEGYSVSREKKERFSLILESASTNQTSMYLCASSFKAGPVSGNTIYFGEGSWLTVV.

The chain has TRBV14 and TRBJ1-2; D gene uncertain. The germline gives CDR1 SGHDN, CDR2 FVKESK. The CDR3 runs to 15 residues. The V gene lost 5 bases and the J gene lost 0 bases, with 13 bases spanning the gap. The CDR3 spells CASSVSRYPNYGYTF. The CDR3 nucleotides read TGTGCCAGCAGCGTTTCCCGTTACCCTAACTATGGCTACACCTTC.

In its sample, this clone was seen once. The chain employs TRBV9 and TRBJ2-7; D might be TRBD1 or TRBD2, each matching 5 bases. With 2 bases removed from V and 2 bases from J, the gap between germline ends came to 11 bases. This CDR3 has 14 residues. CDR1 is SGDLS and CDR2 is YYNGEE in the germline V gene. The CDR3 spells CASSVRGVPYEQYF. Here the CDR3 DNA reads TGTGCCAGCAGCGTTAGGGGAGTACCCTACGAGCAGTACTTC.

This CDR3 reads CASSLKPDRVPFTPYNEQFF. The CDR3 bases are TGCGCCAGCAGCTTGAAGCCGGACAGGGTTCCCTTTACCCCATACAATGAGCAGTTCTTC. The chain joins TRBV5-1 to TRBJ2-1; 8 bases are shared with TRBD1. The CDR3 sequence is 20 residues long. The germline CDR1 and CDR2 sequences are SGHRS and YFSETQ. The ends lost 1 base at V and 4 bases at J; junction bases unmatched: 19.

J is TRBJ2-3 and V is TRBV3-1 (or the pseudogene TRBV3-2); weak D call: TRBD1 (5 bases). Trimming shortened V by 0 bases and J by 2 bases, and 12 bases separated the two germline ends. The germline V gene has CDR1 LGHDT and CDR2 YNNKEL (reference sequence). The CDR3 totals 16 residues. The CDR3 spells CASSQEPRAYTDTQYF. Written as DNA, the CDR3 is TGTGCCAGCAGCCAAGAACCCAGGGCTTACACAGATACGCAGTATTTT.

This rearrangement joins TRBV2 to TRBJ2-3, with 13 nucleotides matching TRBD2. Germline lookup yields CDR1 SNHLY and CDR2 FYNNEI. Trimming at V came to 6 bases and at J to 2 bases, leaving 2 bases not matched to a gene. CDR3 length: 15 residues. The CDR3 nucleotides read TGTGCCAGCAGCGGACTAGCGGGAGTCACAGATACGCAGTATTTT. Its translation: CASSGLAGVTDTQYF.